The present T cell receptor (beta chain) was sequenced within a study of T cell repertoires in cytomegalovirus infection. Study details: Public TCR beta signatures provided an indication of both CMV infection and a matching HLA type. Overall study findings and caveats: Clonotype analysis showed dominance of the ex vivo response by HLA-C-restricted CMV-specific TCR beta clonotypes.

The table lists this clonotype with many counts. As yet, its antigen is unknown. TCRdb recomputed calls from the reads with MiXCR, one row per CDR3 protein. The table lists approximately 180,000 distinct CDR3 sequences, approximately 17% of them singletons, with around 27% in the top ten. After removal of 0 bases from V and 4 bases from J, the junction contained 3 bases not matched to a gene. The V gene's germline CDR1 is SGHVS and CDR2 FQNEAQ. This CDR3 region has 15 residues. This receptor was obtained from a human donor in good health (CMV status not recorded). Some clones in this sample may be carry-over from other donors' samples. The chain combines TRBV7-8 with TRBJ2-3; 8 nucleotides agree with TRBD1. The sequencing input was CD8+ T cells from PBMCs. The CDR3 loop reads CASSLARGRADTQYF. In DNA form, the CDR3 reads TGTGCCAGCAGCTTAGCCAGGGGGCGAGCAGATACGCAGTATTTT.